This T cell receptor (beta chain) was identified during a study of Graves' ophthalmopathy and Graves' hyperthyroidism. Background on the study: Peripheral blood was obtained at first diagnosis, ahead of any treatment.

This clonotype was recorded at least ten times. Where ophthalmopathy was absent within 18 months of follow-up, hyperthyroidism was stable. Participants with hyperthyroidism, aged 18 to 65, were newly diagnosed with under 2 months' duration. 10 ml of fresh blood yielded the PBMCs by density gradient. Using RNA transcripts, the TCR beta CDR3 regions were amplified. Amplification began with first-round RT-PCR using HTBI primers, then second-round multiplex PCR was performed. TCRdb recomputed calls from the multiplex PCR reads with MiXCR, one row per CDR3 protein. The sample lists more than 300,000 distinct CDR3 sequences, about 18% occurring once. In germline, CDR1 is SQVTM, CDR2 ANQGSEA. This CDR3 is built from 12 residues. V dropped 7 bases and J dropped 5 bases, with 14 bases sitting between them.

This chain joins TRBV29-1 and TRBJ2-5; D possibly corresponds to TRBD2 (5 bases). The origin of this receptor is an adult woman with stable Graves' hyperthyroidism. Sequencing used peripheral blood. Here the CDR3 reads CSDERGSETQYF. CDR3 in DNA: TGCAGCGACGAACGAGGGTCGGAGACCCAGTACTTC.